These T cell receptor beta chains were read from a single sample in a study of identical twins. Each CDR3 protein gets one entry after TCRdb re-called the 5' RACE reads with MiXCR. Seen here are about 890,000 distinct CDR3 sequences, approximately 13% observed once, and the top ten hold roughly 1.5%. The same specimen was also included in a second study, on yellow fever vaccine responses in identical twins.

Sequences were obtained from PBMCs. The receptors derive from a woman younger than 30 in good health. Each CDR3 is given with its conserved first and last residue. D genes are given only for firm matches. Size is omitted from some rows. Given values are once, few, many or a class for expanded clones.

V gene	J gene	D gene	clone size	CDR3 DNA	CDR3 protein
TRBV10-3	TRBJ2-7	NA	NA	TGTGCCATCAGTGATTTGGTTCTGCGCCCGGGACCCCCCTCCTACGAGCAGTACTTC	CAISDLVLRPGPPSYEQYF
TRBV10-3	TRBJ2-7	NA	few	TGTGCCATCAGTGTCGTGGGAGTAACGCCGGGCGAGCAGTACTTC	CAISVVGVTPGEQYF
TRBV3-1	TRBJ2-5	TRBD2	NA	TGTGCCAGCAGCCCGGAGCTAGCGGGGGCTTGGGAGACCCAGTACTTC	CASSPELAGAWETQYF
TRBV5-1	TRBJ1-1	TRBD1	few	TGCGCCAGCAGCTTCGGGGACAGGGCGTTTTCCATGAACACTGAAGCTTTCTTT	CASSFGDRAFSMNTEAFF
TRBV6-1	TRBJ2-3	TRBD2	NA	TGTGCCACCAGACTAGCGACCCCAGGGGATACGCAGTATTTT	CATRLATPGDTQYF
TRBV12-3/TRBV12-4	TRBJ1-2	NA	NA	TGTGCCAGCACCGAAAGGCCAGGTTCCGGCTACACCTTC	CASTERPGSGYTF
TRBV5-6	TRBJ2-2	TRBD2	NA	TGTGCCAGCAGCTTGGAACTAGCGGGAGACACCGGGGAGCTGTTTTTT	CASSLELAGDTGELFF
TRBV7-2	TRBJ2-7	NA	NA	TGTGCCAGCAGCCAACCCCACCCAGGGGGGAGCTCCTACGAGCAGTACTTC	CASSQPHPGGSSYEQYF
TRBV28	TRBJ2-2	NA	many	TGTGCCAGCAGTTTACTCCAGGGGCCGGACCGGGAGCTGTTTTTT	CASSLLQGPDRELFF
TRBV9	TRBJ2-1	TRBD1	NA	TGTGCCAGCAGCGCCTCGGGACAGCCGAACAATGAGCAGTTCTTC	CASSASGQPNNEQFF
TRBV6-1	TRBJ2-3	NA	NA	TGTGCCAGTTCTTACTTGTCAGCCACAGATACGCAGTATTTT	CASSYLSATDTQYF
TRBV5-1	TRBJ2-1	NA	NA	TGCGCCAGCACCCCGGGTCGTGAGCAGTTCTTC	CASTPGREQFF
TRBV11-2	TRBJ2-3	NA	few	TGTGCCAGCAGCCCCAGACTGACGGGGGCCTTCAGAGATACGCAGTATTTT	CASSPRLTGAFRDTQYF
TRBV20-1	TRBJ2-5	TRBD1	many	TGCAGTGCTAGGATAACAGGGGGAGAGACCCAGTACTTC	CSARITGGETQYF
TRBV5-6	TRBJ2-1	TRBD1	many	TGTGCCAGCAGCGTGTCGACAGGGTGGCACAATGAGCAGTTCTTC	CASSVSTGWHNEQFF
TRBV29-1	TRBJ1-1	NA	many	TGCAGCGTTACCGCCACTAACACTGAAGCTTTCTTT	CSVTATNTEAFF
TRBV5-5	TRBJ2-3	TRBD2	few	TGTGCCAGCAGCACGACTAGCGGGAGGCCAGGGGATACGCAGTATTTT	CASSTTSGRPGDTQYF
TRBV9	TRBJ1-3	NA	NA	TGTGCCAGCAGCGTTACAGGCGAGGTCTCTGGAAACACCATATATTTT	CASSVTGEVSGNTIYF
TRBV29-1	TRBJ2-7	TRBD1	NA	TGCAGCGTGGGAGTCCGGGCGAGGGGACAGGAAAGCTCCTACGAGCAGTACTTC	CSVGVRARGQESSYEQYF
TRBV7-9	TRBJ2-3	NA	many	TGTGCCAGCAGCCCTAGCGCGGACAGGTCCTACAGGGATACGCAGTATTTT	CASSPSADRSYRDTQYF
TRBV12-3/TRBV12-4	TRBJ2-7	NA	many	TGTGCCAGCAGTTCGACAGGCAAAGGAGACGAGCAGTACTTC	CASSSTGKGDEQYF
TRBV29-1	TRBJ1-1	NA	few	TGCAGCGTTACCGTGATGAACACTGAAGCTTTCTTT	CSVTVMNTEAFF
TRBV9	TRBJ2-2	TRBD1	NA	TGTGCCAGCAGCAACAGCCGGGACAGGACTGTCGAGAGGTACACCGGGGAGCTGTTTTTT	CASSNSRDRTVERYTGELFF
TRBV28	TRBJ2-1	TRBD1	many	TGTGCCAGCAGTACCCGACAGGGCCCTACCTACAATGAGCAGTTCTTC	CASSTRQGPTYNEQFF
TRBV3-1	TRBJ2-7	NA	NA	TGTGCCAGCAGCTCGCGGAGTTTCCACGAGCAGTACTTC	CASSSRSFHEQYF
TRBV11-2	TRBJ1-6	NA	few	TGTGCCAGCAGCTTAGATAAGGACTTCTATAATTCACCCCTCCACTTT	CASSLDKDFYNSPLHF
TRBV5-1	TRBJ2-7	TRBD1	many	TGCGCCAGCAGCCTACCCGGGACAGGCGTATACGAGCAGTACTTC	CASSLPGTGVYEQYF
TRBV6-5	TRBJ2-5	TRBD1	few	TGTGCCAGCAGTATACAGGGGGCCGGGCCAGGGCAAGAGACCCAGTACTTC	CASSIQGAGPGQETQYF
TRBV28	TRBJ1-2	NA	few	TGTGCCAGCAGTTATCAGGGCATGCCCTATGGCTACACCTTC	CASSYQGMPYGYTF
TRBV4-1	TRBJ1-1	TRBD1	many	TGCGCCAGCAGGAACAGGGGGTCGGTGGACACTGAAGCTTTCTTT	CASRNRGSVDTEAFF
TRBV3-1	TRBJ2-7	NA	NA	TGTGCCAGCAGGGTTAGCGGCAGGTCCTACGAGCAGTACTTC	CASRVSGRSYEQYF